This T cell receptor (beta chain) was identified during a study of shared clonotypes between healthy human individuals. The sorted-subset replicate PCRs were given roughly 200 ng DNA, which is tens of thousands of T cell genomes. Assay: immunoSEQ multiplex PCR; the TCRdb copy retains only in-frame clones and omits some. The sample has about 2.4 million clones, roughly nine tenths seen once. J lost 4 bases, V lost 6 bases, and 10 bases had no gene match. There are 15 residues in the CDR3. The germline V gene encodes CDR1 KGHSH and CDR2 LQKENI. Memory CD4+ cells were the fraction left after CD45RA+ naive selection.

Material: naive CD4+ T cells sorted from blood. As for subset: CD45RA+ positively selected. The clonotype was recovered from a man younger than 35 in good health. V is TRBV18 and J is TRBJ2-7, with TRBD2 matching over 9 bases. The DNA of the CDR3 is TGTGCCAGCTCTCTTAAGCGGGAGGTTTTATACGAGCAGTACTTC. It codes for CASSLKREVLYEQYF.